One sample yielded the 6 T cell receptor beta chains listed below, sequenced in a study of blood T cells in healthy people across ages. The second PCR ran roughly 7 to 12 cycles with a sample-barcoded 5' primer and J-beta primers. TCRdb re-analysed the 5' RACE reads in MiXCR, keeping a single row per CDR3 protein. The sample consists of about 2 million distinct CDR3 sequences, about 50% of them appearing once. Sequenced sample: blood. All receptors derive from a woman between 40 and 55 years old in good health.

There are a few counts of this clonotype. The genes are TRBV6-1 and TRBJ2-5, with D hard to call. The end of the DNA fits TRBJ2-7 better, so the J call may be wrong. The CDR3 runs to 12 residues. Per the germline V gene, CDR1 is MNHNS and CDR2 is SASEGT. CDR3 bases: TGTGCCAGCAGTGAACGCTCTATCGAGCAGTACTTC. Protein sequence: CASSERSIEQYF.

As DNA, the CDR3 is TGTGCCAGCAGACAACGGGGTGTAGATACGCAGTATTTT. The encoded protein is CASRQRGVDTQYF. J is TRBJ2-3 and V is TRBV6-2 or TRBV6-3; possible D gene TRBD2, 5 bases. Trimming removed 6 bases at V and 5 bases at J, with 12 bases between. Germline assignment: CDR1 MNHEY and CDR2 SVGEGT. The CDR3 contains 13 residues.

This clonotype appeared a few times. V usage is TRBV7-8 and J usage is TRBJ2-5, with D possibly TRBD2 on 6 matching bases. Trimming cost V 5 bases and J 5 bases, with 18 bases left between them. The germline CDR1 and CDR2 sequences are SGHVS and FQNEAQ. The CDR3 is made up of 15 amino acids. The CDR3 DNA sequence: TGTGCCAGCAGCCTCGGGACTCTCCTCGGGGAGACCCAGTACTTC. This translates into CASSLGTLLGETQYF.

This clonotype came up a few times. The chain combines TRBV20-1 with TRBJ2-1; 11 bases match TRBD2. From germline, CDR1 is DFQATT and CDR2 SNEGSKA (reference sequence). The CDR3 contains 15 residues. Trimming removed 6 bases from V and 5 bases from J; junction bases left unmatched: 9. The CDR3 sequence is CSASMTSGTDNEQFF. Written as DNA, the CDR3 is TGCAGTGCATCCATGACTAGCGGGACCGACAATGAGCAGTTCTTC.

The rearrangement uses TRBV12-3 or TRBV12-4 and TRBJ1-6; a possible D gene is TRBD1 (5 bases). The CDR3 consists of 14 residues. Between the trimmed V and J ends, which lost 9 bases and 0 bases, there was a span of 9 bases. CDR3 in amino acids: CASRGFSYNSPLHF. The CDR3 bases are TGTGCCAGTCGGGGGTTCTCCTATAATTCACCCCTCCACTTT.

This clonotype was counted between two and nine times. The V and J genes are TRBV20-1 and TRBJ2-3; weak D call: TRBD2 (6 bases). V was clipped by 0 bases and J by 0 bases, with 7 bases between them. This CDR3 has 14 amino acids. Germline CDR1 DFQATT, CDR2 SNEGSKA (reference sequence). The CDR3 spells CSAREEGSTDTQYF. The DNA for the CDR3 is TGCAGTGCTAGAGAGGAGGGGAGCACAGATACGCAGTATTTT.